Presented here are 10 T cell receptor beta chains from one specimen sequenced in a study of Ad26.COV2.S vaccination and SARS-CoV-2 variants. Treatment: about 20 received Ad26.COV2.S at low or high dose, single or two shots; roughly 5 received placebo; per-sample allocation not given. Day 63 after the first injection of vaccine or placebo was the sampling time. Sequencing used immunoSEQ multiplex PCR; TCRdb keeps in-frame clones, though not all of them. The sample holds roughly 320,000 clones, around four fifths seen once. The source material was peripheral blood, sampled in a trial of Ad26.COV2.S vaccine versus placebo. The receptors were sampled from a person between 18 and 65 years old who received the Ad26.COV2.S COVID-19 vaccine or a placebo.

The V call is TRBV27, the J call TRBJ1-1, with 8 nucleotides matching TRBD1. Germline CDR1 and CDR2: MNHEY and SMNVEV (reference sequence). The CDR3 runs 14 residues. Trimming removed 2 bases from V and 1 base from J; junction bases left unmatched: 0. Written as DNA, the CDR3 is TGTGCCAGCAGTTTACAGGGGGCGAACACTGAAGCTTTCTTT. Translation gives CASSLQGANTEAFF.

The rearrangement joins TRBV2 to TRBJ2-5, with 7 bases identical to TRBD2. Germline assignment: CDR1 SNHLY and CDR2 FYNNEI. The CDR3 loop spans 15 amino acids. Losses at the gene ends were 4 bases for V and 3 bases for J; bases not matched to a gene: 8. The DNA for the CDR3 is TGTGCCAGCAGTGCGGGACTTGGGGGGGAAGAGACCCAGTACTTC. It encodes CASSAGLGGEETQYF.

The J gene is TRBJ2-2, the V gene TRBV28; maybe TRBD1 (6 bases). From germline, CDR1 is MDHEN and CDR2 SYDVKM. The V end was cut by 3 bases, the J end by 6 bases, with 14 bases between. This CDR3 is built from 15 residues. The CDR3, as DNA: TGTGCCAGCAGTTTCCCGCCGGGGACATCCGGGGAGCTGTTTTTT. It translates to CASSFPPGTSGELFF.

This clone was recorded at least ten times. The chain has TRBV9 and TRBJ2-5; the D gene could be TRBD1 or TRBD2 (6 bases each). The CDR3 extends over 16 amino acids. The germline gives CDR1 SGDLS, CDR2 YYNGEE. Trimming left V 1 base short and J 5 bases short, with 18 bases between. The CDR3 region has the DNA TGTGCCAGCAGCGTAAGGGGGGATACTAGCCGTGAGACCCAGTACTTC. The encoded protein is CASSVRGDTSRETQYF.

V is TRBV11-3 and J is TRBJ2-3; D call uncertain. This CDR3 comprises 12 residues. Germline lookup yields CDR1 SGHNT and CDR2 YENEEA. Between the trimmed V and J ends, which lost 1 base and 4 bases, there was a span of 3 bases. The CDR3 DNA reads TGTGCCAGCAGCTTAGGGTCAGATACGCAGTATTTT. As protein: CASSLGSDTQYF.

The V gene is TRBV7-9, the J gene TRBJ1-1; D gene uncertain. This CDR3 contains 14 residues. Between the trimmed V and J ends, which lost 1 base and 1 base, there was a span of 7 bases. Germline CDR1 SEHNR, CDR2 FQNEAQ (reference sequence). The CDR3 sequence is CASSLEGPNTEAFF. CDR3 DNA sequence: TGTGCCAGCAGCTTAGAAGGCCCGAACACTGAAGCTTTCTTT.

The rearrangement links TRBV4-2 to TRBJ2-7, with D possibly called TRBD1 or TRBD2 (5 bases each). Germline assignment: CDR1 LGHNA and CDR2 YNFKEQ. V shed 0 bases and J shed 3 bases, with 15 bases lying between them. The CDR3 covers 16 residues. DNA of the CDR3: TGTGCCAGCAGCCAAGACCTACCGGGACCGAACTACGAGCAGTACTTC. This sequence encodes CASSQDLPGPNYEQYF.

This chain connects TRBV5-1 to TRBJ1-4, with a weak D call TRBD1 (5 bases). The CDR3 runs 15 residues. The germline V gene has CDR1 SGHRS and CDR2 YFSETQ. Trimming pared 1 base from V and 8 bases from J, leaving 15 bases between. The CDR3 sequence is CASSLYWQGGEKLFF. In DNA, the CDR3 is TGCGCCAGCAGCTTGTATTGGCAGGGTGGAGAAAAACTGTTTTTT.

As regards this clone: A junction end diverges from the germline sequence, so it may reflect a read error. The CDR3 protein is CAISRDRGGNQSQHF. The CDR3 DNA is TGTGCCATCAGTAGGGACAGGGGTGGCAATCAGTCCCAGCATTTT. The V call is TRBV10-3, the J call TRBJ1-5; 10 nucleotides align to TRBD1. This CDR3 spans 15 amino acids. From germline, CDR1 is ENHRY and CDR2 SYGVKD.

As for this clone: This CDR3 is also generated by other DNA sequences in the sample. The chain joins TRBV18 to TRBJ2-3; D not certain. The CDR3 consists of 11 residues. Germline loops: CDR1 KGHSH, CDR2 LQKENI. Trimming took 2 bases from V and 6 from J, leaving 3 bases between them. As DNA, the CDR3 is TGTGCCAGCTCACCAGGGGATACGCAGTATTTT. Translated: CASSPGDTQYF.